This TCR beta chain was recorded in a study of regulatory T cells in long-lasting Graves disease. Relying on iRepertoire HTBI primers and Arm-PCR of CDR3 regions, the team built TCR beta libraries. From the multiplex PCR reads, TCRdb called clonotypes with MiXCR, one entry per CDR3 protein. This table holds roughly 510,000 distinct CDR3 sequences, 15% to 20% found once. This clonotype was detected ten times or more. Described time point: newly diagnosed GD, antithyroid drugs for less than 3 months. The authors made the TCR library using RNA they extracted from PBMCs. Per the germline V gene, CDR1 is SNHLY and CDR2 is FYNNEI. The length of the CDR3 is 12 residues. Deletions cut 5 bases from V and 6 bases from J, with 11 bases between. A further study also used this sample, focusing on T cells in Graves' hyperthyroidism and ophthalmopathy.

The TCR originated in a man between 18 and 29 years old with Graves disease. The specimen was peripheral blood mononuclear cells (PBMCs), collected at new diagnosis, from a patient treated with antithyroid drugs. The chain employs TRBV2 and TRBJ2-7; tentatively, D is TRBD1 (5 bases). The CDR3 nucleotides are TGTGCCAGCAGTTACGGACAATCCGAGCAGTACTTC. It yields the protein CASSYGQSEQYF.